The 17 T cell receptor beta chains reported below all come from one sample, sequenced in a study of T cells in Graves' hyperthyroidism and ophthalmopathy. Amplified TCR beta CDR3 regions came from RNA transcripts. Primed by the HTBI set, a first-round RT-PCR was run on the TCR CDR3. TCRdb redid the calling of the multiplex PCR reads with MiXCR, one entry per CDR3 protein. This sample has under 400,000 distinct CDR3 sequences; roughly a fifth occur once, and the top ten carry around half. Source material: blood. These receptors all stem from a woman aged 50 to 65 with Graves' hyperthyroidism.

The sample holds many counts of this clonotype. The chain joins TRBV6-1 to TRBJ1-1, with 9 nucleotides matching TRBD1. Trimming cost V 5 bases and J 4 bases; bases outside gene matches: 2. Germline values: CDR1 MNHNS, CDR2 SASEGT. CDR3 length equals 13 residues. CDR3 amino acids: CASSYRGPTEAFF. CDR3 DNA: TGTGCCAGCAGTTACAGGGGGCCCACTGAAGCTTTCTTT.

This chain uses TRBV30 with TRBJ2-7; D is unclear. Trimming took 3 bases from V and 4 from J, leaving 10 bases between them. The CDR3 runs 12 residues. In germline, CDR1 is GTSNPN, CDR2 SVGIG (reference sequence). The CDR3 protein is CAWSRGIYEQYF. CDR3 nucleotide sequence: TGTGCCTGGAGCCGAGGTATTTACGAGCAGTACTTC.

This clonotype has just a few counts. This sequence joins TRBV25-1 and TRBJ1-2; a possible D gene is TRBD1 (6 bases). Trimming pared 4 bases from V and 3 bases from J, leaving 9 bases between. The length of the CDR3 is 13 residues. Germline lookup yields CDR1 MGHDK and CDR2 SYGVNS. In nucleotides, the CDR3 is TGTGCCAGCAGTGTGAACAGGGACTATGGCTACACCTTC. Translation: CASSVNRDYGYTF.

This clonotype has at least ten counts. The rearrangement uses TRBV20-1 and TRBJ1-2, with D perhaps TRBD1 (5 bases). Deletions cut 7 bases from V and 2 bases from J, with 14 bases between. Germline CDR1 and CDR2: DFQATT and SNEGSKA (reference sequence). The CDR3 length is 13 residues. CDR3 protein: CSVKFGTNYGYTF. The CDR3 DNA sequence: TGCAGTGTCAAATTCGGGACGAACTATGGCTACACCTTC.

This clonotype was observed a single time. This chain joins TRBV10-3 and TRBJ2-3, with 10 bases fitting TRBD2. This CDR3 comprises 16 residues. V shed 6 bases, J shed 1 base, and the junction held 7 bases outside the gene matches. From germline, CDR1 is ENHRY and CDR2 SYGVKD. As DNA, the CDR3 is TGTGCCATCAGATCAGCGGGAGGGGCTGGCACAGATACGCAGTATTTT. Protein product: CAIRSAGGAGTDTQYF.

This clonotype was seen at least ten times. In DNA, the CDR3 is TGTGCCAGCAGCTCGTACAGGGCTGGAAACACCATATATTTT. Translated: CASSSYRAGNTIYF. The J gene is TRBJ1-3, the V gene TRBV11-2, with a possible D match to TRBD1 (6 bases). Trimming removed 4 bases from V and 2 bases from J, with 9 bases in between. This CDR3 contains 14 residues. Germline values: CDR1 SGHAT, CDR2 FQNNGV.

This rearrangement joins TRBV10-3 to TRBJ1-1; perhaps TRBD1 as D (5 bases). CDR3 length equals 14 residues. Trimming stripped 6 bases from V and 7 bases from J, with 18 bases between. CDR1 and CDR2 from the germline V gene are ENHRY and SYGVKD. CDR3 sequence: CAISADRGSGEAFF. As DNA, the CDR3 is TGTGCCATCAGCGCCGACAGAGGGTCGGGTGAAGCTTTCTTT.

This clonotype has ten or more counts. The chain combines TRBV9 with TRBJ2-1; tentative D call: TRBD2 (5 bases). Germline CDR1 and CDR2: SGDLS and YYNGEE. CDR3 length equals 13 residues. Deletions cut 4 bases from V and 10 bases from J, with 15 bases between. In DNA, the CDR3 is TGTGCCAGCAGCCCCGCGGTTGGAGGCGAGCAGTTCTTC. As protein: CASSPAVGGEQFF.

Notes on this clonotype: Just one base apart from a much larger clone, this may be a read error. The chain carries TRBV14 and TRBJ2-7; 9 bases align to TRBD1. Germline V gene sequence: CDR1 SGHDN, CDR2 FVKESK. The CDR3 loop spans 17 amino acids. The CDR3 coding sequence is TGTGCCAGCAGCAAATCCCGACAGGGGGTTTTATCCTACAAGCAGTACTTC. Its translation is CASSKSRQGVLSYKQYF.

The CDR3 here is CSARPFLVREDSYEQYF. The CDR3 DNA sequence: TGCAGTGCTAGACCCTTTCTAGTACGGGAGGACTCCTACGAGCAGTACTTC. J is TRBJ2-7 and V is TRBV20-1; 7 bases line up with TRBD2. Unmatched junction bases numbered 13, after V lost 2 bases and J lost 0 bases. This CDR3 spans 17 amino acids. Germline loops: CDR1 DFQATT, CDR2 SNEGSKA (reference sequence).

The table lists this clonotype with many counts. The chain recombines TRBV20-1 with TRBJ2-7, with 8 bases that match TRBD1. The CDR3 has 17 amino acids. CDR1 is DFQATT, CDR2 SNEGSKA, per germline (reference sequence). V lost 0 bases and J lost 3; bases outside the gene matches: 13. This chain's CDR3 is CSAREVSLRTGSYEQYF. CDR3 DNA: TGCAGTGCTAGAGAAGTTTCTCTGAGGACAGGGAGCTACGAGCAGTACTTC.

This clonotype was counted at least ten times. This sequence joins TRBV13 and TRBJ2-7; TRBD2 might be the D (5 bases). V was cut by 5 bases and J by 0 bases, with 14 bases left in between. Germline assignment: CDR1 PRHDT and CDR2 FYEKMQ (reference sequence). The CDR3 runs to 15 residues. The CDR3 nucleotides are TGTGCCAGCAGCCCCGGACCGGGGTTCTCCTACGAGCAGTACTTC. As protein: CASSPGPGFSYEQYF.

The V call is TRBV6-2 or TRBV6-3, the J call TRBJ1-2, with D unresolved. This CDR3 is 12 amino acids long. V lost 4 bases to trimming and J lost 4 bases, with 7 bases between them. Germline V gives CDR1 MNHEY, CDR2 SVGEGT. The CDR3 loop reads CASSSDPYGYTF. Here the CDR3 DNA reads TGTGCCAGCAGTTCAGACCCCTATGGCTACACCTTC.

Ten or more counts support this clonotype. The chain employs TRBV19 and TRBJ2-2; D unclear. Germline-derived CDR1 and CDR2 are LNHDA and SQIVND (reference sequence). With 5 bases removed from V and 6 bases from J, the gap between germline ends came to 13 bases. The CDR3 length is 14 residues. The CDR3 spells CASSFSGLAGELFF. The CDR3 nucleotides are TGTGCCAGTAGTTTCTCCGGCCTGGCCGGGGAGCTGTTTTTT.

This clonotype was seen many times. The chain employs TRBV12-3 or TRBV12-4 and TRBJ2-3; D is ambiguous. This CDR3 region has 16 residues. V was pared by 0 bases and J by 4 bases, with 14 bases between. The CDR3 DNA follows: TGTGCCAGCAGTTTAGCCCGACTGACTGGCGCAGATACGCAGTATTTT. This encodes CASSLARLTGADTQYF.

This clonotype was recorded a few times. This CDR3 reads CSVRGAGEQYF. In DNA form, the CDR3 reads TGCAGTGTCCGGGGGGCCGGCGAGCAGTACTTC. This sequence joins TRBV20-1 and TRBJ2-7; D might be TRBD2 (7 bases). Germline-derived CDR1 and CDR2 are DFQATT and SNEGSKA (reference sequence). With 7 bases removed from V and 6 bases from J, the gap between germline ends came to 13 bases. This CDR3 has 11 amino acids.

This clonotype was observed a handful of times. The chain has TRBV19 and TRBJ1-1; perhaps TRBD1 as D (6 bases). The CDR3 has 13 residues. Germline V gene data show CDR1 as LNHDA and CDR2 as SQIVND (reference sequence). V dropped 7 bases and J dropped 1 base, with 10 bases sitting between them. CDR3 region: CASTTTGNTEAFF. In DNA form, the CDR3 reads TGTGCCAGTACCACGACAGGGAACACTGAAGCTTTCTTT. The full variable domain, rest sourced from reference TRBV19 and TRBJ1-1, is DGGITQSPKYLFRKEGQNVTLSCEQNLNHDAMYWYRQDPGQGLRLIYYSQIVNDFQKGDIAEGYSVSREKKESFPLTVTSAQKNPTAFYLCASTTTGNTEAFFGQGTRLTVV.